These 14 T cell receptor beta chains were sequenced from one sample in a study of cytomegalovirus exposure and HLA in healthy donors. The PCR made use of 60 Vbeta and 13 Jbeta primers. Only in-frame clones appear in the TCRdb table, and some are missing; sequencing was by immunoSEQ multiplex PCR. Of over 150,000 clones in the sample, about two thirds were seen once. Sequencing input: PBMCs. Source of these receptors: a woman in her 30s in good health and CMV-seronegative.

This rearrangement joins TRBV7-6 to TRBJ2-5; 9 nucleotides match TRBD1. This CDR3 has 14 amino acids. Germline V gene data show CDR1 as SGHVS and CDR2 as FNYEAQ. V gave up 5 bases and J gave up 3 bases; unmatched junction bases: 4. The CDR3 nucleotides read TGTGCCAGCAGCCTGACAGGGGGGAAAGAGACCCAGTACTTC. Protein: CASSLTGGKETQYF.

CDR3 region: CASSELHSYEQYF. The CDR3 DNA sequence: TGTGCCAGCAGTGAACTTCATTCCTACGAGCAGTACTTC. V gene TRBV2 combines with J gene TRBJ2-5; no reliable D call. The J call may not be correct, given that the DNA end is closer to TRBJ2-7. Per the germline V gene, CDR1 is SNHLY and CDR2 is FYNNEI. The CDR3 consists of 13 residues.

The chain links TRBV7-2 to TRBJ1-2, with TRBD1 matching over 10 bases. CDR1 and CDR2 from the germline V gene are SGHTA and FQGNSA. This CDR3 contains 15 residues. J lost 4 bases, V lost 6 bases, and 8 bases had no gene match. The CDR3 loop reads CASRFPGTGVYGYTF. The CDR3 bases are TGTGCCAGCAGATTCCCCGGGACAGGGGTCTATGGCTACACCTTC.

J is TRBJ1-1 and V is TRBV7-3; no definite D call. CDR3 size: 13 residues. V was pared by 1 base and J by 6 bases, with 9 bases between. Germline V CDR1 and CDR2: SGHTA, FQGTGA. In nucleotides, the CDR3 is TGTGCCAGCAGCTTAAAATTCGGGGCTGAAGCTTTCTTT. This gives the protein CASSLKFGAEAFF. Full variable domain (rest looked up from reference TRBV7-3 and TRBJ1-1): GAGVSQTPSNKVTEKGKYVELRCDPISGHTALYWYRQSLGQGPEFLIYFQGTGAADDSGLPNDRFFAVRPEGSVSTLKIQRTERGDSAVYLCASSLKFGAEAFFGQGTRLTVV.

This clone has only a few counts. This rearrangement joins TRBV7-9 to TRBJ2-2; 7 bases are shared with TRBD2. Germline values: CDR1 SEHNR, CDR2 FQNEAQ (reference sequence). This CDR3 contains 11 residues. V gave up 8 bases and J gave up 7 bases; unmatched junction bases: 1. The CDR3 spells CASRGGGELFF. CDR3 in DNA: TGTGCCAGCCGCGGGGGCGGGGAGCTGTTTTTT.

The chain has TRBV14 and TRBJ2-1; 9 nucleotides line up with TRBD2. J lost 9 bases, V lost 1 base, and 10 bases had no gene match. Germline CDR1 is SGHDN and CDR2 is FVKESK. This CDR3 has 16 amino acids. CDR3 bases: TGTGCCAGCAGCCAAGGCGGCAGCGGGAGGAACAGTGAGCAGTTCTTC. This encodes CASSQGGSGRNSEQFF. Complete variable domain (other parts from reference TRBV14 and TRBJ2-1): EAGVTQFPSHSVIEKGQTVTLRCDPISGHDNLYWYRRVMGKEIKFLLHFVKESKQDESGMPNNRFLAERTGGTYSTLKVQPAELEDSGVYFCASSQGGSGRNSEQFFGPGTRLTVL.

CDR3 in amino acids: CASSLGGMGWETQYF. CDR3 sequence (DNA): TGTGCCAGCAGTTTAGGAGGGATGGGATGGGAGACCCAGTACTTC. The chain employs TRBV27 and TRBJ2-5; perhaps TRBD2 as D (6 bases). Germline V gives CDR1 MNHEY, CDR2 SMNVEV (reference sequence). V was clipped by 2 bases and J by 5 bases, with 15 bases between them. The CDR3 is 15 residues long.

The chain combines TRBV30 with TRBJ1-4; a weak D match, TRBD1 (6 bases). There are 14 residues in the CDR3. CDR1 and CDR2 from the germline V gene are GTSNPN and SVGIG (reference sequence). V lost 6 bases and J lost 7, with 18 bases in between. The chain's CDR3 is CACPSRGMSEKLFF. The CDR3 bases are TGTGCCTGCCCCTCGAGGGGGATGAGTGAAAAACTGTTTTTT. Combining the CDR3 with reference TRBV30 and TRBJ1-4 gives the whole variable domain SQTIHQWPATLVQPVGSPLSLECTVEGTSNPNLYWYRQAAGRGLQLLFYSVGIGQISSEVPQNLSASRPQDRQFILSSKKLLLSDSGFYLCACPSRGMSEKLFFGSGTQLSVL.

This chain connects TRBV6-1 to TRBJ2-3, with a tentative D call TRBD2 (7 bases). The CDR3 has 18 amino acids. Germline CDR1 and CDR2: MNHNS and SASEGT. Trimming cost V 2 bases and J 2 bases, with 20 bases left between them. The CDR3 spells CASSEYEGGGYYTDTQYF. The DNA of the CDR3 is TGTGCCAGCAGTGAATACGAGGGCGGGGGCTATTACACAGATACGCAGTATTTT.

This sequence joins TRBV11-1 and TRBJ1-1; D might be TRBD1 (6 bases). CDR1 is SGHAT and CDR2 is FQDESV in the germline V gene (reference sequence). Deletions cut 4 bases from V and 1 base from J, with 16 bases between. The CDR3 loop spans 16 amino acids. In DNA, the CDR3 is TGTGCCAGCAGCTGGCCCGACAGGCTACAGAACACTGAAGCTTTCTTT. Translated: CASSWPDRLQNTEAFF. Looking up the rest from reference TRBV11-1 and TRBJ1-1 gives the full variable domain: EAEVAQSPRYKITEKSQAVAFWCDPISGHATLYWYRQILGQGPELLVQFQDESVVDDSQLPKDRFSAERLKGVDSTLKIQPAELGDSAMYLCASSWPDRLQNTEAFFGQGTRLTVV.

The V and J genes are TRBV9 and TRBJ1-1; TRBD1 might be the D (6 bases). Germline V gives CDR1 SGDLS, CDR2 YYNGEE. Trimming took off 2 bases at V and 4 bases at J, with 12 bases between the two ends. CDR3 length: 14 amino acids. The CDR3 loop is CASSVRGGTTEAFF. In DNA, the CDR3 is TGTGCCAGCAGCGTCAGGGGAGGGACCACTGAAGCTTTCTTT.

The V and J genes are TRBV19 and TRBJ2-3; 12 nucleotides match TRBD2. Germline V gives CDR1 LNHDA, CDR2 SQIVND (reference sequence). The CDR3 loop spans 17 amino acids. V lost 7 bases, J lost 1 base, and 9 bases stayed unmatched. The DNA for the CDR3 is TGTGCCAGTATTGGCTCGGCTAGCGGGAGGGGCACAGATACGCAGTATTTT. Translation: CASIGSASGRGTDTQYF.

The chain carries TRBV11-2 and TRBJ1-1; D may be TRBD1 (6 bases). V was clipped by 4 bases and J by 1 base, with 13 bases between them. Germline CDR1 and CDR2: SGHAT and FQNNGV. The CDR3 contains 15 residues. CDR3 protein: CASSWYRDKNTEAFF. The CDR3 nucleotides are TGTGCCAGCAGCTGGTACCGGGACAAGAACACTGAAGCTTTCTTT.

CDR3 loop: CASSTPTGQGVTQYF. The CDR3, as DNA: TGTGCCAGCAGTACCCCGACCGGCCAGGGGGTTACGCAGTATTTT. The J gene is TRBJ2-3, the V gene TRBV6-1; 7 bases align to TRBD1. CDR1 and CDR2 from the germline V gene are MNHNS and SASEGT. The junction had 13 bases not matched to a gene; V was cut back by 5 bases and J by 8 bases. CDR3 size: 15 residues.